Below are 29 T cell receptor beta chains sequenced from a single sample in a study of cytomegalovirus exposure and HLA in healthy donors. Using immunoSEQ multiplex PCR, the repertoire was profiled, and TCRdb retains in-frame clones only, with some absent. The table has 200,000 to 250,000 clones, around nine tenths seen once. The sequenced sample was PBMCs. The receptor set was obtained from a woman in her late teens or twenties in good health and CMV-seropositive.

The CDR3 DNA reads TGTGCCACCAGCGGCTACGGGGCGGGAGTGGGGACAGATACGCAGTATTTT. This sequence encodes CATSGYGAGVGTDTQYF. This chain connects TRBV15 to TRBJ2-3, with 7 positions matching TRBD2. After removal of 5 bases from V and 3 bases from J, the junction contained 14 bases not matched to a gene. From germline, CDR1 is LNHNV and CDR2 YYDKDF (reference sequence). This CDR3 spans 17 amino acids. Full variable domain (remainder filled in from reference TRBV15 and TRBJ2-3): DAMVIQNPRYQVTQFGKPVTLSCSQTLNHNVMYWYQQKSSQAPKLLFHYYDKDFNNEADTPDNFQSRRPNTSFCFLDIRSPGLGDTAMYLCATSGYGAGVGTDTQYFGPGTRLTVL.

The rearrangement joins TRBV13 to TRBJ1-3, with D tentatively TRBD1 (5 bases). Germline-derived CDR1 and CDR2 are PRHDT and FYEKMQ (reference sequence). Trimming left V 3 bases short and J 5 bases short, with 20 bases between. This CDR3 spans 17 amino acids. CDR3 region: CASSFSTEPTLRNTIYF. CDR3 in DNA: TGTGCCAGCAGCTTCTCGACAGAGCCAACGTTGAGAAACACCATATATTTT.

V is TRBV27 and J is TRBJ2-5, with 7 positions matching TRBD2. Per the germline V gene, CDR1 is MNHEY and CDR2 is SMNVEV (reference sequence). V dropped 1 base and J dropped 4; count of bases not matched to a gene: 9. This CDR3 region has 16 residues. CDR3 sequence (DNA): TGTGCCAGCAGTTTATTAGAGTCTGGGGGGGGAGAGACCCAGTACTTC. Amino acid sequence: CASSLLESGGGETQYF.

The chain links TRBV5-1 to TRBJ2-1; 16 nucleotides align to TRBD2. CDR3 length equals 15 residues. Per germline, CDR1 SGHRS and CDR2 YFSETQ. V lost 4 bases to trimming and J lost 10 bases; unmatched junction nucleotides: 5. For the CDR3, the DNA is TGCGCCAGCAGCCCTGCGGGACTAGCGGGAGGGGAGCAGTTCTTC. Protein product: CASSPAGLAGGEQFF.

V and J are TRBV6-5 and TRBJ2-7; tentatively, D is TRBD2 (7 bases). This CDR3 is built from 15 residues. CDR1 and CDR2 from the germline V gene are MNHEY and SVGAGI. The V gene lost 10 bases and the J gene lost 6 bases, with 25 bases spanning the gap. The CDR3 sequence: CATTLGGDTVLEQYF. In DNA form, the CDR3 reads TGTGCCACCACCTTAGGGGGGGACACCGTTCTCGAGCAGTACTTC.

The V gene is TRBV27, the J gene TRBJ1-5, with D perhaps TRBD1 (5 bases). V was cut by 1 base and J by 5 bases, with 12 bases left in between. Per germline, CDR1 MNHEY and CDR2 SMNVEV (reference sequence). The CDR3 has 15 residues. The CDR3 sequence is CASSLYGGGDQPQHF. In DNA form, the CDR3 reads TGTGCCAGCAGTTTATACGGGGGTGGGGATCAGCCCCAGCATTTT.

This sequence joins TRBV4-2 and TRBJ2-7; TRBD2 matches 7 bases. CDR3 length equals 14 residues. From germline, CDR1 is LGHNA and CDR2 YNFKEQ. The J segment lost 4 bases and the V segment lost 5 bases, leaving 8 bases of the junction unmatched. The CDR3 bases are TGTGCCAGCAGCTCGGCGGGACTACTATACGAGCAGTACTTC. Protein product: CASSSAGLLYEQYF.

The chain has TRBV2 and TRBJ1-2, with TRBD1 identical over 9 bases. The CDR3 runs 14 residues. Germline V gene sequence: CDR1 SNHLY, CDR2 FYNNEI. V lost 6 bases, J lost 4 bases, and 6 bases stayed unmatched. The CDR3 DNA is TGTGCCAGCAGGGGGGACAGGGAAGGCTATGGCTACACCTTC. Its translation is CASRGDREGYGYTF.

The sample holds one count of this clone. The chain uses TRBV5-1 and TRBJ2-7; 10 positions agree with TRBD1. Germline V gene lookup returns CDR1 SGHRS and CDR2 YFSETQ. CDR3 length: 14 residues. Trimming took 5 bases from V and 8 from J; bases not matched to a gene: 10. CDR3 in amino acids: CASRPTGGDLKQYF. DNA for the CDR3: TGCGCCAGCAGACCGACAGGGGGCGACCTTAAGCAGTACTTC.

This clone was seen a single time. J is TRBJ1-2 and V is TRBV6-6, with D possibly being TRBD1 (6 bases). This CDR3 is 15 amino acids long. Germline V gives CDR1 MNHNY, CDR2 SVGAGI (reference sequence). V was pared by 2 bases and J by 3 bases, with 13 bases between. The CDR3 region is CASSYGGGADYGYTF. CDR3 bases: TGTGCCAGCAGTTACGGGGGGGGCGCTGACTATGGCTACACCTTC.

The genes are TRBV6-5 and TRBJ2-7, with TRBD2 identical over 10 bases. V lost 8 bases and J lost 0; bases outside the gene matches: 7. This CDR3 is built from 15 residues. CDR1 MNHEY and CDR2 SVGAGI come from the germline V gene. The CDR3 loop reads CASATSSGSSYEQYF. CDR3 sequence (DNA): TGTGCCAGCGCGACATCTAGCGGGAGCTCCTACGAGCAGTACTTC.

The V and J genes are TRBV9 and TRBJ1-1; D is possibly TRBD1 (5 bases). The CDR3 is made up of 13 amino acids. V was cut by 6 bases and J by 3 bases, with 12 bases left in between. Per the germline V gene, CDR1 is SGDLS and CDR2 is YYNGEE. The CDR3 protein is CASTYDSDTEAFF. The CDR3 DNA follows: TGTGCCAGCACCTATGACAGCGACACTGAAGCTTTCTTT.

The gene calls are TRBV25-1 and TRBJ2-3; TRBD2 matches 7 bases. V trimming: 4 bases; J trimming: 1 base; junction bases outside the gene matches: 2. This CDR3 has 14 amino acids. Germline V gene data show CDR1 as MGHDK and CDR2 as SYGVNS. CDR3 sequence (DNA): TGTGCCAGCAGTGTTGGGGGGGGCACAGATACGCAGTATTTT. This gives the protein CASSVGGGTDTQYF. Based on the CDR3 plus reference TRBV25-1 and TRBJ2-3, the full variable domain is EADIYQTPRYLVIGTGKKITLECSQTMGHDKMYWYQQDPGMELHLIHYSYGVNSTEKGDLSSESTVSRIRTEHFPLTLESARPSHTSQYLCASSVGGGTDTQYFGPGTRLTVL.

This chain connects TRBV19 to TRBJ2-6; tentatively, D is TRBD1 (6 bases). Germline CDR1 is LNHDA and CDR2 is SQIVND (reference sequence). The CDR3 covers 14 residues. Trimming removed 4 bases at V and 2 bases at J, with 6 bases between. As DNA, the CDR3 is TGTGCCAGTAGTACAGGGGCTGGGGCCAACGTCCTGACTTTC. This sequence encodes CASSTGAGANVLTF.

On this clone itself: The germline gene is not matched at one end of the junction; a read error may be the cause. The CDR3 region is CASSGGGRTNAGELFF. For the CDR3, the DNA is TGTGCCAGCAGTGGGGGCGGGAGAACGAACGCCGGGGAGCTGTTTTTT. The chain carries TRBV27 and TRBJ2-2; D is perhaps TRBD2 (7 bases). The CDR3 consists of 16 residues. The germline gives CDR1 MNHEY, CDR2 SMNVEV (reference sequence).

This chain uses TRBV25-1 with TRBJ2-3; TRBD1 matches 9 bases. The CDR3 consists of 18 residues. From germline, CDR1 is MGHDK and CDR2 SYGVNS. Trimming removed 6 bases from V and 0 bases from J; junction bases left unmatched: 13. CDR3 nucleotide sequence: TGTGCCAGCAGGATATGGGACAGGGCGCGTTCTAGCACAGATACGCAGTATTTT. As protein: CASRIWDRARSSTDTQYF.

The chain carries TRBV28 and TRBJ2-5; TRBD2 matches 8 bases. J lost 1 base, V lost 0 bases, and 1 base had no gene match. CDR1 is MDHEN and CDR2 is SYDVKM in the germline V gene. The CDR3 spans 15 residues. For the CDR3, the DNA is TGTGCCAGCAGTTTATGGCGGGAGGCCCAAGAGACCCAGTACTTC. Translated: CASSLWREAQETQYF.

The chain combines TRBV2 with TRBJ2-7, with TRBD2 as a possible D gene (5 bases). Germline CDR1 SNHLY, CDR2 FYNNEI. With 6 bases removed from V and 2 bases from J, the gap between germline ends came to 14 bases. The CDR3 spans 14 residues. Here the CDR3 reads CASRKEGGAYEQYF. Here the CDR3 DNA reads TGTGCCAGCAGAAAAGAGGGCGGCGCCTACGAGCAGTACTTC.

The chain links TRBV5-4 to TRBJ2-5; D remains unclear. Germline CDR1 reads SGHNT; CDR2 reads YYREEE (reference sequence). This CDR3 region has 13 residues. Trimming took 4 bases from V and 3 from J, leaving 10 bases between them. The CDR3 sequence is CASSQGREETQYF. For the CDR3, the DNA is TGTGCCAGCAGCCAAGGCCGGGAAGAGACCCAGTACTTC.

This chain uses TRBV28 with TRBJ1-5; TRBD1 might be the D (5 bases). V lost 7 bases and J 4 bases, leaving 17 bases between the germline ends. Germline V gene lookup returns CDR1 MDHEN and CDR2 SYDVKM. There are 15 residues in the CDR3. Here the CDR3 reads CASNGGAGKNQPQHF. CDR3 sequence (DNA): TGTGCCAGCAATGGTGGGGCAGGGAAAAATCAGCCCCAGCATTTT.

The rearrangement links TRBV27 to TRBJ2-1, with 11 bases identical to TRBD2. This CDR3 comprises 19 residues. J was trimmed by 9 bases and V by 3 bases; bases with no gene match: 19. The germline gives CDR1 MNHEY, CDR2 SMNVEV (reference sequence). The CDR3 spells CASSLVGTSGSSYRGEQFF. The CDR3 nucleotides are TGTGCCAGCAGTTTGGTTGGAACTAGCGGGAGCAGTTATAGGGGTGAGCAGTTCTTC.

The rearrangement links TRBV5-6 to TRBJ2-7; TRBD1 agrees at 9 bases. Germline CDR1 and CDR2: SGHDT and YYEEEE. This CDR3 region has 13 residues. After removal of 4 bases from V and 5 bases from J, the junction contained 4 bases not matched to a gene. In DNA form, the CDR3 reads TGTGCCAGCAGCAAGGACAGGGGCGACGAGCAGTACTTC. It encodes CASSKDRGDEQYF.

The V and J genes are TRBV27 and TRBJ2-1; 7 bases fit TRBD1. Trimming took 9 bases from V and 6 from J; bases not matched to a gene: 8. CDR1 is MNHEY and CDR2 is SMNVEV in the germline V gene (reference sequence). The CDR3 is 13 residues long. The DNA of the CDR3 is TGTGCCAGTTCCGGGACAGATAGCAATGAGCAGTTCTTC. The encoded protein is CASSGTDSNEQFF.

This clone was seen more than once but under ten times. The V gene is TRBV2, the J gene TRBJ2-1, with a tentative D call TRBD1 (5 bases). The CDR3 has 11 residues. CDR1 and CDR2 (germline): SNHLY, FYNNEI. V gave up 6 bases and J gave up 5 bases, with 5 bases separating them. CDR3 sequence (DNA): TGTGCCAGCAGGGACAACAATGAGCAGTTCTTC. Amino acids: CASRDNNEQFF. The full variable domain, with the rest looked up from reference TRBV2 and TRBJ2-1, is EPEVTQTPSHQVTQMGQEVILRCVPISNHLYFYWYRQILGQKVEFLVSFYNNEISEKSEIFDDQFSVERPDGSNFTLKIRSTKLEDSAMYFCASRDNNEQFFGPGTRLTVL.

The chain is built from TRBV28 and TRBJ2-5, with 7 bases aligning to TRBD2. Germline V gives CDR1 MDHEN, CDR2 SYDVKM. This CDR3 spans 18 amino acids. The V segment lost 3 bases and the J segment 5 bases; nucleotides outside the gene matches: 18. The CDR3 reads CASSFFTLQRGRGETQYF. Written as DNA, the CDR3 is TGTGCCAGCAGTTTTTTCACCCTCCAGCGGGGCAGAGGGGAGACCCAGTACTTC. Drawing the rest from reference TRBV28 and TRBJ2-5, the complete variable domain is DVKVTQSSRYLVKRTGEKVFLECVQDMDHENMFWYRQDPGLGLRLIYFSYDVKMKEKGDIPEGYSVSREKKERFSLILESASTNQTSMYLCASSFFTLQRGRGETQYFGPGTRLLVL.

The chain uses TRBV5-4 and TRBJ2-7; D unclear. Germline V gene sequence: CDR1 SGHNT, CDR2 YYREEE (reference sequence). V was trimmed by 4 bases and J by 3 bases, leaving 11 bases between them. The CDR3 totals 13 residues. Here the CDR3 reads CASSQARGYEQYF. CDR3 in DNA: TGTGCCAGCAGCCAAGCAAGAGGCTACGAGCAGTACTTC.

This clone was recorded a few times. The V and J genes are TRBV9 and TRBJ2-7; D is uncertain. Between the trimmed V and J ends, which lost 0 bases and 3 bases, there was a span of 10 bases. The germline CDR1 and CDR2 sequences are SGDLS and YYNGEE. The CDR3 covers 14 residues. CDR3 DNA sequence: TGTGCCAGCAGCGTAGATGCGTACCTCTACGAGCAGTACTTC. It yields the protein CASSVDAYLYEQYF.

The chain is built from TRBV7-6 and TRBJ2-1; 9 bases map to TRBD2. CDR1 and CDR2 from the germline V gene are SGHVS and FNYEAQ. V shed 5 bases, J shed 4 bases, and the junction held 6 bases outside the gene matches. This CDR3 spans 15 amino acids. The CDR3 region has the DNA TGTGCCAGCAGCCTTAGCGGGAGTTCTTACAATGAGCAGTTCTTC. This encodes CASSLSGSSYNEQFF.

CDR3 region: CASSPGVRGGTEAFF. In DNA, the CDR3 is TGTGCCAGCAGCCCCGGTGTCAGAGGAGGTACTGAAGCTTTCTTT. The J gene is TRBJ1-1, the V gene TRBV6-5, with D uncertain. V lost 6 bases, J lost 5 bases, and 19 bases lay in between. Germline CDR1 and CDR2: MNHEY and SVGAGI. The CDR3 extends over 15 amino acids.